This is a list of T cell receptor beta chains from one sample in a study of Ad26.COV2.S vaccination and SARS-CoV-2 variants. Profiling relied on immunoSEQ multiplex PCR, and the TCRdb table lists in-frame clones only, not all of them. The sample gives fewer than 900,000 clones, approximately 88% of which show up once; approximately 1.5% is in the top ten. The material was peripheral blood, obtained in a trial of Ad26.COV2.S vaccine versus placebo. These receptors were collected from a person between 18 and 60 years old who received the Ad26.COV2.S COVID-19 vaccine or a placebo. Each CDR3 is given with its conserved first and last residue. The order of the fields is J gene, D gene, CDR3 length, V gene, clone size, CDR3 DNA, CDR3 protein. A D gene is named only where the DNA matches it firmly. The size entry is marked missing in some rows and otherwise reads once, few, many or a size class.

j_gene: TRBJ1-4
d_gene: NA
len: 14
v_gene: TRBV30
abundance: NA
CDR3nt: TGTGCCTGGAGTGTAATAGGGATTAATGAAAAACTGTTTTTT
CDR3aa: CAWSVIGINEKLFF

j_gene: TRBJ2-2
d_gene: NA
len: 16
v_gene: TRBV5-6
abundance: NA
CDR3nt: TGTGCCAGCAGCTTGGTTGGAGCATTCAACACCGGGGAGCTGTTTTTT
CDR3aa: CASSLVGAFNTGELFF

j_gene: TRBJ1-6
d_gene: NA
len: 15
v_gene: TRBV18
abundance: once
CDR3nt: TGTGCCAGCTCACCCCGGGAGGGTTCAAATTCACCCCTCCACTTT
CDR3aa: CASSPREGSNSPLHF

j_gene: TRBJ2-2
d_gene: TRBD2
len: 14
v_gene: TRBV6-4
abundance: NA
CDR3nt: TGTGCCAGCAGGACGGGAGGGGACACCGGGGAGCTGTTTTTT
CDR3aa: CASRTGGDTGELFF

j_gene: TRBJ1-2
d_gene: NA
len: 14
v_gene: TRBV5-4
abundance: NA
CDR3nt: TGTGCCAGCAGCTTGCCAGGGCCGAACTATGGCTACACCTTC
CDR3aa: CASSLPGPNYGYTF

j_gene: TRBJ2-1
d_gene: TRBD2
len: 15
v_gene: TRBV5-1
abundance: NA
CDR3nt: TGCGCCAGCACCCCCACGGGGGGGACCTACAATGAGCAGTTCTTC
CDR3aa: CASTPTGGTYNEQFF

j_gene: TRBJ1-1
d_gene: TRBD1
len: 14
v_gene: TRBV29-1
abundance: NA
CDR3nt: TGCAGCGTTGAAGAGACAGGGGCGAACACTGAAGCTTTCTTT
CDR3aa: CSVEETGANTEAFF

j_gene: TRBJ2-3
d_gene: NA
len: 16
v_gene: TRBV5-6
abundance: NA
CDR3nt: TGTGCCAGCAGCTCGGACCTCTTGATGAAGGGAGATACGCAGTATTTT
CDR3aa: CASSSDLLMKGDTQYF

j_gene: TRBJ2-1
d_gene: TRBD2
len: 19
v_gene: TRBV7-2
abundance: NA
CDR3nt: TGTGCCAGCAGCTTAGAAGTCCTAGCGGGGTTACGTTCCTACAATGAGCAGTTCTTC
CDR3aa: CASSLEVLAGLRSYNEQFF

j_gene: TRBJ2-3
d_gene: TRBD1
len: 18
v_gene: TRBV3-1/TRBV3-2
abundance: NA
CDR3nt: TGTGCCAGCAGCCAAGACAACCCGGGACAGGGACGCACAGATACGCAGTATTTT
CDR3aa: CASSQDNPGQGRTDTQYF

j_gene: TRBJ2-1
d_gene: TRBD1
len: 16
v_gene: TRBV6-6
abundance: NA
CDR3nt: TGTGCCAGCAGTGCTCAAAAGGGGGGACAGGGGAATGAGCAGTTCTTC
CDR3aa: CASSAQKGGQGNEQFF

j_gene: TRBJ2-7
d_gene: TRBD1
len: 15
v_gene: TRBV3-1/TRBV3-2
abundance: NA
CDR3nt: TGTGCCAGCATGGCGAGGGACAGCTTTGGCTACGAGCAGTACTTC
CDR3aa: CASMARDSFGYEQYF

j_gene: TRBJ2-2
d_gene: NA
len: 14
v_gene: TRBV6-2/TRBV6-3
abundance: NA
CDR3nt: TGTGCCAGCAGTAAGGACAGCCCCACCGGGGAGCTGTTTTTT
CDR3aa: CASSKDSPTGELFF

j_gene: TRBJ1-2
d_gene: TRBD1
len: 15
v_gene: TRBV27
abundance: NA
CDR3nt: TGTGCCAGCAGTTCTAGGGGACAGAATAACTATGGCTACACCTTC
CDR3aa: CASSSRGQNNYGYTF

j_gene: TRBJ2-2
d_gene: TRBD1
len: 16
v_gene: TRBV7-8
abundance: NA
CDR3nt: TGTGCCAGCAGCTCCTTTCCGACAGGGTCCACCGGGGAGCTGTTTTTT
CDR3aa: CASSSFPTGSTGELFF

j_gene: TRBJ2-2
d_gene: NA
len: 15
v_gene: TRBV5-1
abundance: NA
CDR3nt: TGCGCCAGCAGCTTTATGGACAAGGACACCGGGGAGCTGTTTTTT
CDR3aa: CASSFMDKDTGELFF

j_gene: TRBJ2-7
d_gene: NA
len: 14
v_gene: TRBV30
abundance: NA
CDR3nt: TGTGCCTGGAGTATGACCCTCCGCGCGGGCGAGCAGTACTTC
CDR3aa: CAWSMTLRAGEQYF

j_gene: TRBJ2-4
d_gene: TRBD2
len: 17
v_gene: TRBV6-6
abundance: NA
CDR3nt: TGTGCCAGCAGTCCGCGAGCGGGAGAAGGTGACAAAAACATTCAGTACTTC
CDR3aa: CASSPRAGEGDKNIQYF

j_gene: TRBJ2-5
d_gene: TRBD2
len: 14
v_gene: TRBV30
abundance: NA
CDR3nt: TGTGCCTGGAGTGTACCCGGGGGGGCCGGGACCCAGTACTTC
CDR3aa: CAWSVPGGAGTQYF

j_gene: TRBJ1-3
d_gene: TRBD1
len: 16
v_gene: TRBV5-1
abundance: NA
CDR3nt: TGCGCCAGCACCCTCACCGGGACAGAGACTGGAAACACCATATATTTT
CDR3aa: CASTLTGTETGNTIYF

j_gene: TRBJ2-3
d_gene: TRBD1
len: 15
v_gene: TRBV29-1
abundance: NA
CDR3nt: TGCAGCGTTGACGGACAGGGAGGAAGCACAGATACGCAGTATTTT
CDR3aa: CSVDGQGGSTDTQYF

j_gene: TRBJ2-3
d_gene: NA
len: 14
v_gene: TRBV7-2
abundance: NA
CDR3nt: TGTGCCGGGCGGCGGGTAACTAGCACAGATACGCAGTATTTT
CDR3aa: CAGRRVTSTDTQYF

j_gene: TRBJ2-2
d_gene: NA
len: 16
v_gene: TRBV6-2/TRBV6-3
abundance: NA
CDR3nt: TGTGCCAGCAGTTACGGGGAGGGGGCTTGGCCCGGGGAGCTGTTTTTT
CDR3aa: CASSYGEGAWPGELFF

j_gene: TRBJ1-5
d_gene: NA
len: 13
v_gene: TRBV2
abundance: NA
CDR3nt: TGTGCCAGCAGGGACGGTGGCAATCAGCCCCAGCATTTT
CDR3aa: CASRDGGNQPQHF

j_gene: TRBJ2-2
d_gene: NA
len: 14
v_gene: TRBV29-1
abundance: NA
CDR3nt: TGCAGCGTCGCGATCCGGGCACCCACCGGGGAGCTGTTTTTT
CDR3aa: CSVAIRAPTGELFF

j_gene: TRBJ1-3
d_gene: TRBD1
len: 15
v_gene: TRBV19
abundance: NA
CDR3nt: TGTGCCAGTAGTACTTCCGGGACAGAAATAAACACCATATATTTT
CDR3aa: CASSTSGTEINTIYF

j_gene: TRBJ1-1
d_gene: NA
len: 13
v_gene: TRBV20-1
abundance: NA
CDR3nt: TGCAGTGCTAGTGCAGGTAGGGTCACTGAAGCTTTCTTT
CDR3aa: CSASAGRVTEAFF

j_gene: TRBJ1-5
d_gene: TRBD1
len: 14
v_gene: TRBV2
abundance: NA
CDR3nt: TGTGCCAGCAGCGGACAGGGGGCTGGTCAGCCCCAGCATTTT
CDR3aa: CASSGQGAGQPQHF

j_gene: TRBJ1-1
d_gene: TRBD1
len: 14
v_gene: TRBV3-1/TRBV3-2
abundance: NA
CDR3nt: TGTGCCAGCATACCACAGGGGGCGAACACTGAAGCTTTCTTT
CDR3aa: CASIPQGANTEAFF

j_gene: TRBJ2-5
d_gene: TRBD1
len: 16
v_gene: TRBV4-1
abundance: once
CDR3nt: TGCGCCAGCAGCCGTTCCCCCCCACAGGGGTTAGAGACCCAGTACTTC
CDR3aa: CASSRSPPQGLETQYF

j_gene: TRBJ2-1
d_gene: NA
len: 14
v_gene: TRBV9
abundance: once
CDR3nt: TGTGCCAGCAGCCCTCGGACCCTCTACAATGAGCAGTTCTTC
CDR3aa: CASSPRTLYNEQFF